This T cell receptor beta chain was recorded in a study of HIV-infected patients and healthy controls (dated by TCRdb to the mid-2010s). Study-wide context: The question the study tested was whether immune perturbation and reconstitution could be captured by deep TCR repertoire sequencing of small blood samples from HIV patients.

The sample holds many counts of this clonotype. What antigen it recognizes has not been identified. No quality values exist for individual bases; no much larger clone is one base distant. Study-level results and caveats: HIV-infected repertoires had significantly higher mean Gini indices than controls, possibly reflecting oligoclonality. In HIV-infected patients, the apparent post-therapy recovery of the Gini index was not replicated in size-matched repertoire data. The pairing of alpha and beta chains was not determined in the samples. Processing included only sixteen HIV-infected individuals, and this was regarded by the authors as a major limit on how widely the findings apply. The study did not determine donor HLA types. Mean usage differed significantly between HIV-infected patients and controls for eight alpha and eight beta V genes. Rare events from HIV-infected data received too much weight under size-matching, and comparisons were complicated by unequal numbers of distinct sequences between patients and controls. Alpha-chain CDR3s from MAIT cells appeared at high frequency in healthy controls but were severely depleted in HIV+ repertoires. The observed differences in diversity could not be explained by the slight differences in age and sex profiles between the study cohorts. HIV-associated CDR3s exhibited a significant reduction in frequency during therapy, whereas CMV-associated CDR3s exhibited no significant change, although the majority increased in frequency. By Jaccard index and by the count of highly shared sequences, healthy controls shared more CDR3s between individuals than HIV+ patients did. Compared with untreated HIV+ repertoires, healthy control repertoires had roughly threefold more distinct CDR3s and a higher Shannon diversity. Sequencing depth was restricted by the use of whole blood, which also prevented the dynamics of distinct T-cell subpopulations from being separated.

Counted from cysteine to phenylalanine, this CDR3 has 15 amino acids. Of the read, only the CDR3 DNA is kept; its 45 bases are in frame from base 1. Clipping removes 4 bases from V and 4 bases from J, with 6 as the unmatched junction base count. The germline V gene supplies CDR1 KGHSH and CDR2 LQKENI. Whole blood was used without fractionating the cells, so the repertoire represented all peripheral T cells without sorting. As controls, around 11 uninfected healthy donors were sampled, and four of those donors gave samples twice, about 3 months apart. For RNA extraction, roughly 2.5 ml of peripheral blood was drawn into Tempus tubes. The TURBO-DNase kit was used to remove leftover genomic DNA, and GLOBINclear was used to deplete globin mRNA. Approximately 0.5 ug RNA was reverse transcribed with SuperScript III using primers against the alpha and beta constant regions. Separate alpha and beta chain libraries were generated by chain-specific third strand synthesis with multiplexing indices. The protocol used a single primer pair to amplify all rearrangements within a chain, which avoided primer bias, and attached molecular barcodes to each cDNA molecule. Purified cDNA was ligated with T4 RNA Ligase 1 onto a 5' RACE adapter bearing a random hexamer and the SP2 sequencing primer site. Second strand synthesis was primed from the SP2 site with Phusion polymerase, using slow temperature ramps to favor optimal annealing. Joined together, two random hexamer sequences that had both been added before amplification formed the 12-nucleotide barcode of each molecule. An amplification PCR of about 20 cycles with P5s and P7 primers came after a short first PCR that had added P5 and P7 adapter elements plus a second index. A total of approximately 26 PCR cycles were applied to the libraries, which were quantified on a Qubit, sized on a Bioanalyzer, and diluted to about 3.8 nM. Sequencing of the normalized libraries was done on an Illumina MiSeq using 2 x 250 paired-end kits. Reverse transcription reactions were cleaned up on MinElute columns and eluted into 7.5 to 10 ul Tris-Cl. The adapter ligations were run for 23 hours at 16 degrees C, and AMPure XP beads at a 1:1 ratio were afterwards used to clean them. The authors processed their data as follows. A modified Decombinator that output V, J, insert and barcode information was used to process the demultiplexed FASTQ files. Sequences that shared a barcode but differed from the dominant sequence were discarded as errors, and original cDNA molecules were estimated by counting barcodes clustered at Levenshtein distance 3. The R packages ineq, vegan, igraph and RCytoscape were used for downstream analyses, together with IMGT nomenclature and CDR3 definitions. V gene usage was computed over distinct sequences, each TCR counted once to avoid skew from clonal expansion. Unique CDR3 amino acid sequences within a donor were connected in similarity networks whenever two sequences differed by a single Levenshtein edit. In the repertoires, a search was made for a compiled set of published HIV-specific CDR3s (roughly 92 alpha, several hundred beta) and CMV-specific CDR3s (about 13 alpha, over 250 beta). Random subsampling to size-matched repertoires demonstrated that the decreased diversity in patients did not result from their lower sequence numbers. The public reads were quality trimmed at Q25 with fastp and then assembled into clones with MiXCR by TCRdb, keeping productive beta chains. Each entry merges the rows of one CDR3 protein and shows their most common DNA and genes. V and J calls and clone size were set by TCRdb, not the authors. The table for this sample lists more than 15,000 distinct CDR3 sequences; under 10% of them were counted only once. The leading ten clones occupy 5% to 6.5% of the sample.

The source material was blood. The chain joins TRBV18 to TRBJ2-5, and TRBD1 matches 10 of the central bases. This sequence was found in an adult in good health. The DNA reads as follows: TGTGCCAGCTCACTCGGGACAGGGGTCGGAGAGACCCAGTACTTC. This encodes CASSLGTGVGETQYF.